One T cell receptor beta chain is described in this entry. Its antigen remains unidentified. No much larger clone is present one base from it, and per-base qualities are unavailable. This sample was included in a study of T cell responses to AZD1222 COVID-19 vaccine (dated by TCRdb to the early 2020s). With regard to the full study: A total of over 230 trial participants underwent TCR sequencing, of whom roughly 210 received two doses of AZD1222 and some 25 received two doses of the MenACWY control vaccine. Trial participants were enrolled by age into subgroups of 18-55, 56-69 and 70-plus years, and about 150, 27 and 61 TCR-sequenced participants, respectively, were included in these subgroups.

Beyond this particular receptor, the publication reports: After two AZD1222 doses, both the breadth and the depth of spike-specific TCRs were significantly higher than at day 0 and than in MenACWY recipients. Reportedly, almost half of the unique spike-specific TCRs recognized epitopes lying outside the regions that are mutated in the B.1.351 and B.1.1.7 variants. Because no day 14 peak-response samples were available, repertoires were characterized only after the peak T cell response. Most participants were white British and females outnumbered males, and the authors suggested that clonal diversity may have been underestimated. Conclusions about previously exposed vaccinees are limited because only five or six AZD1222 recipients were SARS-CoV-2 seropositive at baseline. In the small 56-69-year group, the increase in depth fell short of significance, most likely because of low power. The whole spike protein was spanned by vaccine-associated CD4 TCRs, and dominant responses were seen in regions 160-218 and 743-854.

The intended sense of this specimen's time point label: baseline before first vaccination. The treatment or condition label of this sample denotes: meningococcal conjugate vaccine given as trial control. Samples from vaccinated people were obtained from the UK trials COV001 and COV002, which included a single-blind randomized controlled phase 2/3 trial of AZD1222 (ChAdOx1 nCoV-19) in healthy adults. Trial participant PBMC samples were collected at day 0 and day 28 after the second dose for TCRbeta chain sequencing. The CDR3 regions of human TCRbeta chains were analyzed by immunosequencing. The authors processed their data as follows. TCRs in the repertoires were matched against a reference library of SARS-CoV-2-specific TCRs that had been generated with the MIRA antigen-specificity platform. Breadth was defined as the fraction of unique TCRs that were SARS-CoV-2-associated, and depth was defined as the fraction of total T cells that were SARS-CoV-2-associated. Using the MIRA data, every spike-specific TCR was mapped to the spike region that the TCR reacted to and assigned to either a CD4 or a CD8 class. Log10-transformed breadth and depth values were compared by one-way ANOVA with Sidak's multiple comparisons tests. Not all clones reach the TCRdb copy of this immuneACCESS table, which keeps in-frame sequences only. Checked studies attribute under half of the gap to unresolved V genes and leave the rest unexplained. For V, J and clone size, that table is used; D and trimming come from the DNA. The sample profile shows some 97,000 clones; more than 70% of them were found once. Clones ranked in the top ten supply around 3.8% of the sample.

The source is an adult in good health. Sequencing was performed on peripheral blood, taken on day 0 of MenACWY control vaccination.

CDR3 protein: CATPRAGGYEQYF. The DNA is as follows: TGCGCCACCCCTCGGGCGGGGGGGTACGAGCAGTACTTC. Here the chain combines TRBV23-1 and TRBJ2-7; the central 9 bases match TRBD2. TRBV23-1 is classed as an ORF, of uncertain function. Trimming takes 10 bases off V and 4 bases off J; junction bases not matched to a gene: 8. The CDR3 runs 13 residues from the cysteine to the phenylalanine. Only the CDR3 region is kept as DNA, spanning 39 bases read in frame from base 1.